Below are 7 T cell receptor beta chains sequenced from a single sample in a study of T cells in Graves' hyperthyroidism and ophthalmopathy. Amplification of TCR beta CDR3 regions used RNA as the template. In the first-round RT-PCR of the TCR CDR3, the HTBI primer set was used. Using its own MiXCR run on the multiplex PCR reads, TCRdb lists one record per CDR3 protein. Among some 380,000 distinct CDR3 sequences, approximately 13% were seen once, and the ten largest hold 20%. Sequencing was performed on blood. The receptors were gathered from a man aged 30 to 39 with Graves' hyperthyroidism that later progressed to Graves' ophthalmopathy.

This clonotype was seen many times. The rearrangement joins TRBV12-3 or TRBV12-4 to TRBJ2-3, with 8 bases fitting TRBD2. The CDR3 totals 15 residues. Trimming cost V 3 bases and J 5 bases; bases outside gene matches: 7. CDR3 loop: CASSFYGGGRDTQYF. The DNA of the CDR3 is TGTGCCAGCAGTTTTTACGGGGGGGGAAGAGATACGCAGTATTTT.

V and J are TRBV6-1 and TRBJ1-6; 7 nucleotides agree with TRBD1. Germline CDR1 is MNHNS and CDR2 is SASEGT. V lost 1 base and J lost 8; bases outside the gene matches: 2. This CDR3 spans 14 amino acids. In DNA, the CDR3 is TGTGCCAGCAGTGAAGTACAGGGGTATTCACCCCTCCACTTT. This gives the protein CASSEVQGYSPLHF.

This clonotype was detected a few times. The CDR3 sequence: CASSLNVAGGNEQYF. The CDR3 nucleotides read TGCGCCAGCAGCTTGAATGTTGCGGGGGGCAACGAGCAGTACTTC. The rearrangement links TRBV5-1 to TRBJ2-7, with 8 bases identical to TRBD2. The CDR3 runs 15 residues. CDR1 SGHRS and CDR2 YFSETQ come from the germline V gene. The V and J ends lost 1 base and 5 bases, in that order; junction bases with no gene match: 8.

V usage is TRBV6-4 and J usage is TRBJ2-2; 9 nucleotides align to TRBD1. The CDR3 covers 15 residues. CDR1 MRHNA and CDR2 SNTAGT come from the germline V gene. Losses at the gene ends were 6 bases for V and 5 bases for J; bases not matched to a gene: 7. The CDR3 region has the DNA TGTGCCAGCAGCAAAACAGGGGGCTTAACCGGGGAGCTGTTTTTT. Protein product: CASSKTGGLTGELFF.

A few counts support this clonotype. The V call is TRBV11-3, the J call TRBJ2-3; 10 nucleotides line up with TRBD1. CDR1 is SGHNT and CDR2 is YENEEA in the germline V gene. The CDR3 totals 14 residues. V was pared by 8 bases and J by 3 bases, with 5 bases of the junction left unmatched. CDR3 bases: TGTGCCAGCCGGTCGGGACAGGGGACAGATACGCAGTATTTT. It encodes CASRSGQGTDTQYF.

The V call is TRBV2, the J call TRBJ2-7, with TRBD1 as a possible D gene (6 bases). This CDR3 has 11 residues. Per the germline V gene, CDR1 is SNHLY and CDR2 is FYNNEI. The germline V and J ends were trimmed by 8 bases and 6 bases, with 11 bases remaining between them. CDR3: CASGGHGEQYF. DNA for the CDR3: TGTGCCAGCGGGGGACACGGCGAGCAGTACTTC.

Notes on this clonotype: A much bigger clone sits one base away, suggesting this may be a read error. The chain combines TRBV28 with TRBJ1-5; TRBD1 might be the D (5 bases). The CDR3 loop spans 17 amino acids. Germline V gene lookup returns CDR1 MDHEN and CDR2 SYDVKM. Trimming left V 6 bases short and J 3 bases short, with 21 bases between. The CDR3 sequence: CASSDKGTFRDNQPQHF. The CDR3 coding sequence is TGTGCCAGCAGCGACAAGGGGACCTTCAGGGACAATCAGCCCCAGCATTTT. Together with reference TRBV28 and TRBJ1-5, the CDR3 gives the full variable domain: DVKVTQSSRYLVKRTGEKVFLECVQDMDHENMFWYRQDPGLGLRLIYFSYDVKMKEKGDIPEGYSVSREKKERFSLILESASTNQTSMYLCASSDKGTFRDNQPQHFGDGTRLSIL.